This note documents a single T cell receptor beta chain sequence. Repertoires were generated with immunoSEQ multiplex PCR, while TCRdb's copy carries only in-frame clones and drops some. Here the sample spans approximately 760,000 clones, 70% to 90% being singletons. The sample comes from a study of shared T cell receptors in the human thymus. The germline gives CDR1 KGHSH, CDR2 LQKENI. The CDR3 is 13 amino acids. The ends were cut back, 2 bases at V and 6 bases at J, with 10 bases in the middle. These data were likewise used in another study, on human thymus T cells. From that report: The donors were infants in Finland with congenital heart defects, otherwise immunologically healthy. V and J genes seemed to be used with bias in thymic and blood repertoires.

This clonotype was obtained from a girl under three years old with a congenital heart defect. The chain recombines TRBV18 with TRBJ1-2; tentative D call: TRBD1 (6 bases). Material for sequencing was thymocytes. The CDR3 region is CASSPTGTDGYTF. DNA of the CDR3: TGTGCCAGCTCACCAACAGGGACGGATGGCTACACCTTC.